The clone carrying this T cell receptor beta chain was counted only a few times. Its target is unknown. TCRdb re-derived calls from the reads in MiXCR, one entry per CDR3 protein. The table shows roughly 920,000 distinct CDR3 sequences, with roughly 31% occurring only once. The entry originates in a study of T cell repertoires in cytomegalovirus infection. Study summary: Public signatures in TCR beta pointed to CMV infection and matching HLA type. Whole-study findings and limits: CMV-specific TCR beta clonotypes restricted by HLA-C dominated the ex vivo response. Cumulative frequency of public TCR beta families picked out carriers of CMV plus the relevant HLA.

Trimming stripped 7 bases from V and 1 base from J, with 16 bases between. Germline assignment: CDR1 LNHDA and CDR2 SQIVND (reference sequence). The CDR3 spans 15 residues. The source was cultured CD8+ T cells from PBMCs, collected from culture after CMV antigen stimulation. The sequence derives from a human donor in good health (CMV status not recorded). Some clones in this sample may be carry-over from other donors' samples. The V and J genes are TRBV19 and TRBJ1-2; D might be TRBD1 (5 bases). CDR3 coding DNA: TGTGCCAGTACCCAGCTCCAGGGAAGTAACTATGGCTACACCTTC. This encodes CASTQLQGSNYGYTF.